The entry below describes one TCR beta chain. Its antigen is currently unknown. This sample stems from a study of cytomegalovirus exposure and HLA in healthy donors. Study outcomes and limitations: Per published reports, the classifier diagnosed cytomegalovirus status with high specificity and sensitivity. In a later analysis, the majority of CMV-associated beta chains seemingly showed HLA restriction. A likely sequencing artifact accounted for one observed cluster of highly shared sequence variants.

PCR primers comprised 60 Vbeta and 13 Jbeta primers. Profiling relied on immunoSEQ multiplex PCR, and the TCRdb table lists in-frame clones only, not all of them. The table has just over 200,000 clones, roughly 80% seen once. V lost 2 bases and J 2 bases, leaving 10 bases between the germline ends. Germline CDR1 reads MNHNS; CDR2 reads SASEGT. CDR3 length: 16 residues. The specimen was PBMCs. The chain has TRBV6-1 and TRBJ2-6; the D gene is possibly TRBD1 (5 bases). The TCR sequence derives from a middle-aged woman in good health and CMV-seronegative. The CDR3 loop reads CASSEQGSPGANVLTF. In DNA form, the CDR3 reads TGTGCCAGCAGTGAACAGGGTTCCCCTGGGGCCAACGTCCTGACTTTC.